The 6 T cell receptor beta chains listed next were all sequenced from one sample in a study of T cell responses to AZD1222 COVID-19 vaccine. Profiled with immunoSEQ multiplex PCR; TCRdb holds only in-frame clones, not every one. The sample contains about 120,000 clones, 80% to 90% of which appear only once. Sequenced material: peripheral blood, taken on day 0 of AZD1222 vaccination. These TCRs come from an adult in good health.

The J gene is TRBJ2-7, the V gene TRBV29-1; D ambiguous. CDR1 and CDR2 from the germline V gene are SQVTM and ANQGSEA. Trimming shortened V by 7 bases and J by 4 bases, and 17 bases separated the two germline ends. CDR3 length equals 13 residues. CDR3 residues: CSAGKGPGYEQYF. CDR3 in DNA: TGCAGCGCTGGGAAGGGTCCGGGTTACGAGCAGTACTTC.

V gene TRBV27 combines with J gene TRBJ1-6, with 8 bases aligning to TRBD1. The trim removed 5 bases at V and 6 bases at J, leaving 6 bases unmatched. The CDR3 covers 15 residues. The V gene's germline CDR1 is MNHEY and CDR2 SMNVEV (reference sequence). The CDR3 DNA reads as TGTGCCAGCAGTCCCCGAACAGGGGGTAATTCACCCCTCCACTTT. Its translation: CASSPRTGGNSPLHF.

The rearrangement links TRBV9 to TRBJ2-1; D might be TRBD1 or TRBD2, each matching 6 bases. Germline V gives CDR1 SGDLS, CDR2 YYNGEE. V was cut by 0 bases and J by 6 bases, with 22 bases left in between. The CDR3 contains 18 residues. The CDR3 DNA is TGTGCCAGCAGCGTAGATTTATCGGGGGCTAGGAAGTCCAATGAGCAGTTCTTC. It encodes CASSVDLSGARKSNEQFF. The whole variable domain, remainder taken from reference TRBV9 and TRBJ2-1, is DSGVTQTPKHLITATGQRVTLRCSPRSGDLSVYWYQQSLDQGLQFLIQYYNGEERAKGNILERFSAQQFPDLHSELNLSSLELGDSALYFCASSVDLSGARKSNEQFFGPGTRLTVL.

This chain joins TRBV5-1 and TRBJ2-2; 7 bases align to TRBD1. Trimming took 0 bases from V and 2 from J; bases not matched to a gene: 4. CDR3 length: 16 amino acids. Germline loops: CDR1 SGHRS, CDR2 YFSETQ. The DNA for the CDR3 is TGCGCCAGCAGCTTGGGAGGGACAGCAAACACCGGGGAGCTGTTTTTT. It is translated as CASSLGGTANTGELFF.

The CDR3 DNA reads TGTGCCAGCAGCCAAGCTGGACATAGGAACACTGAAGCTTTCTTT. It encodes CASSQAGHRNTEAFF. This chain links TRBV3-1 (or the pseudogene TRBV3-2) with TRBJ1-1; maybe TRBD1 (5 bases). Germline V gene sequence: CDR1 LGHDT, CDR2 YNNKEL (reference sequence). This CDR3 has 15 residues. V lost 1 base and J 1 base, leaving 10 bases between the germline ends.

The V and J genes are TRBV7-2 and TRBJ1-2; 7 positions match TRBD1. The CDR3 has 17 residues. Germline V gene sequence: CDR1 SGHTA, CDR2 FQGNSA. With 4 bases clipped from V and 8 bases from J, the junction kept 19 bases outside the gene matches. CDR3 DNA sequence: TGTGCCAGCAGCTCGAGATACGGACAGGCGGTTTTTTACGGCTACACCTTC. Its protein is CASSSRYGQAVFYGYTF.